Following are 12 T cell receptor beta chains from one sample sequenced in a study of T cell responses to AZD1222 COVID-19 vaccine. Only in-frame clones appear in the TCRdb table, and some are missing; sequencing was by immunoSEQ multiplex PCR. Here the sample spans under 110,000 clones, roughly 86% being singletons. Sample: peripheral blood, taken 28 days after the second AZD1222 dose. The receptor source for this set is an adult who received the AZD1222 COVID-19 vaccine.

The CDR3 sequence: CASSLQGNQPQHF. The CDR3 DNA follows: TGTGCCAGCAGTCTACAGGGAAATCAGCCCCAGCATTTT. The rearrangement joins TRBV6-2 or TRBV6-3 to TRBJ1-5; D might be TRBD1 (6 bases). The V and J ends lost 5 bases and 4 bases respectively, with 9 bases between them. The CDR3 extends over 13 amino acids. Germline values: CDR1 MNHEY, CDR2 SVGEGT.

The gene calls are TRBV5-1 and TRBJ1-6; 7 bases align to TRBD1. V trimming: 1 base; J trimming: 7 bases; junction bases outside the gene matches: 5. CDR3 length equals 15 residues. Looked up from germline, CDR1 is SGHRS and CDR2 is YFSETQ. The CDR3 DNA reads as TGCGCCAGCAGCTTGACCGGGACAGACAATTCACCCCTCCACTTT. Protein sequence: CASSLTGTDNSPLHF.

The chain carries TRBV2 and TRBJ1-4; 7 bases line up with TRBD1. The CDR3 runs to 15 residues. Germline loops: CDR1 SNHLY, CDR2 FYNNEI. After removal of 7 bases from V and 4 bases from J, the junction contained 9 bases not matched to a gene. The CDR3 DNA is TGTGCCAGCACCTATGCCGGACAGGATAATGAAAAACTGTTTTTT. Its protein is CASTYAGQDNEKLFF.

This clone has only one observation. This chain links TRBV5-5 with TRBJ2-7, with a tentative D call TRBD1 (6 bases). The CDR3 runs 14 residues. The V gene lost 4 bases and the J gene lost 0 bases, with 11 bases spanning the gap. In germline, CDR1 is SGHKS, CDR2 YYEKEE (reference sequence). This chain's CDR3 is CASSKGVSSYEQYF. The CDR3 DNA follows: TGTGCCAGCAGCAAGGGGGTTAGCTCCTACGAGCAGTACTTC.

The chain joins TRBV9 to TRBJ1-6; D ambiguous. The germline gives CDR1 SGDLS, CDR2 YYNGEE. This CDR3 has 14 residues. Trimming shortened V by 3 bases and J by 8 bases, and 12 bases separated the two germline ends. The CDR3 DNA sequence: TGTGCCAGCAGCGGATGGAGGGAATATTCACCCCTCCACTTT. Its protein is CASSGWREYSPLHF.

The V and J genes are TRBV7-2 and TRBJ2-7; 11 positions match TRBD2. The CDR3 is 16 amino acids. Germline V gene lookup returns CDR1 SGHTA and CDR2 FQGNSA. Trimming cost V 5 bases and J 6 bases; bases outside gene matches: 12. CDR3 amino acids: CASSLLPSGTSGEQYF. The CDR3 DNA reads TGTGCCAGCAGCCTTCTCCCTAGCGGGACTAGCGGCGAGCAGTACTTC.

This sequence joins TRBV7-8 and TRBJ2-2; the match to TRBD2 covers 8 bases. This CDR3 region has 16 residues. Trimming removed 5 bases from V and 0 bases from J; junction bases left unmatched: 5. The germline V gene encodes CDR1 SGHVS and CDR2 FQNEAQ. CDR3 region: CASSGSGGANTGELFF. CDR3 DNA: TGTGCCAGCAGCGGATCGGGGGGGGCGAACACCGGGGAGCTGTTTTTT.

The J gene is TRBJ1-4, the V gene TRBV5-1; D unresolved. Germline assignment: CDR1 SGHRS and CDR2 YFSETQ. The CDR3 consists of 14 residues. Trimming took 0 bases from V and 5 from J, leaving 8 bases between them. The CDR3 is CASSLAAGNEKLFF. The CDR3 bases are TGCGCCAGCAGCTTGGCCGCGGGGAATGAAAAACTGTTTTTT.

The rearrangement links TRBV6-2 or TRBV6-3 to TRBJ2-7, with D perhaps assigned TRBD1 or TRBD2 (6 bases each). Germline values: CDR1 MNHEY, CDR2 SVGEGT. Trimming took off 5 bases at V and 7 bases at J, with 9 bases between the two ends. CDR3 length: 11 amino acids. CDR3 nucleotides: TGTGCCAGCAGTCAAGGGGGGGAGCAGTACTTC. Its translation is CASSQGGEQYF.

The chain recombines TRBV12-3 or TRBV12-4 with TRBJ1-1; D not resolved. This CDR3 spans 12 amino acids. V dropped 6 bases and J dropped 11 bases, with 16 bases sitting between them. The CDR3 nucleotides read TGTGCCAGCAGCTTCTCCGGTTCGGTTGCTTTCTTT. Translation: CASSFSGSVAFF.

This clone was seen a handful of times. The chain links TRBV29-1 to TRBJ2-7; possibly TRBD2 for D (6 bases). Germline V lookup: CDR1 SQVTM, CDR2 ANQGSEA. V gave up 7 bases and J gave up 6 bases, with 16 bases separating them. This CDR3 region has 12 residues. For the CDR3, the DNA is TGCAGCGCCGCCGGGGGTGGACTCGAGCAGTACTTC. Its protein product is CSAAGGGLEQYF.

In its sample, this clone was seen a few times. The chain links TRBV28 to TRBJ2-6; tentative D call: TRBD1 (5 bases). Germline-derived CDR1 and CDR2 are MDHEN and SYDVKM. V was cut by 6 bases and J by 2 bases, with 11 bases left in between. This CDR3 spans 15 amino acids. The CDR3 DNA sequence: TGTGCCAGCAGGCGACAGTCTACTGGGGCCAACGTCCTGACTTTC. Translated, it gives CASRRQSTGANVLTF.